Reported below is one T cell receptor beta chain. Its antigen is undetermined. Germline-derived CDR1 and CDR2 are SEHNR and FQNEAQ (reference sequence). This CDR3 contains 13 residues. V lost 5 bases to trimming and J lost 5 bases; unmatched junction nucleotides: 3. The assay was immunoSEQ multiplex PCR, and TCRdb's table has in-frame clones only and misses some. The sample includes around 600,000 clones, about 98% of them seen just once. This sample is drawn from a study of shared clonotypes between healthy human individuals. Study information: Two women and a few men aged 18 to 49 served as donors.

Findings and caveats of the study: Clonotypes shared by all four donors outscored non-shared clonotypes in generation probability. The genetic and exposure-history diversity represented was limited by few donors. Shared clonotypes: 4.5% to 5% naive CD4, approximately 3.4% naive CD8, around 2.2% memory CD4, under 0.45% memory CD8.

CD45RO-negative CD8 cells positively selected for CCR7 made up the naive population, which excluded terminally differentiated effector memory CD45RA+ cells. The sample comprised naive CD8+ T cells sorted from blood. The V and J genes are TRBV7-9 and TRBJ2-5; the match to TRBD1 covers 9 bases. The sequence was obtained from a man aged 25-45 years in good health. The CDR3 DNA is TGTGCCAGCAGCCCACAGGGGGCGGAGACCCAGTACTTC. Translation gives CASSPQGAETQYF.